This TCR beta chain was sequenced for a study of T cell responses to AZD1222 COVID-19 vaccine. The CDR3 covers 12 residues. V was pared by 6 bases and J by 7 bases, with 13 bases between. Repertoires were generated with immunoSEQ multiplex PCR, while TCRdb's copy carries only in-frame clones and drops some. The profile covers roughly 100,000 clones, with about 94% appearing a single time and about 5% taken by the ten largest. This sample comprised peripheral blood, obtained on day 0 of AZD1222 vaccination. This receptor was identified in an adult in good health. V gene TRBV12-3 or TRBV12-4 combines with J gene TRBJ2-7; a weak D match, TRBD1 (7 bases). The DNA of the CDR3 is TGTGCCAGCAGGGCGACAGGGAGGGAGCAGTACTTC. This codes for CASRATGREQYF.